One and the same sample provided the 22 T cell receptor beta chains below, sequenced in a study of neoadjuvant nivolumab and ipilimumab in lung cancer. Profiling relied on immunoSEQ multiplex PCR, and the TCRdb table lists in-frame clones only, not all of them. Altogether over 45,000 clones are present, roughly 90% being singletons, with the ten largest covering over 3.5%. The starting material was blood, obtained before neoadjuvant nivolumab, alone or with ipilimumab. The origin of the receptors is an adult with non-small cell lung cancer. Some clones in this sample may be carry-over from other donors' samples.

On this clone: A read error may be the cause here, since a much bigger clone is one base away. V usage is TRBV5-4 and J usage is TRBJ1-2; 7 bases are shared with TRBD1. CDR1 and CDR2 from the germline V gene are SGHNT and YYREEE (reference sequence). With 4 bases clipped from V and 0 bases from J, the junction kept 6 bases outside the gene matches. The CDR3 totals 15 residues. In nucleotides, the CDR3 is TGTGCCAGCAGCCAAGGGGGACAGACTAACTATGGCTACACCTTC. Its protein product is CASSQGGQTNYGYTF.

The gene calls are TRBV30 and TRBJ2-3; D is ambiguous. V lost 4 bases and J lost 1, with 9 bases in between. The CDR3 has 13 residues. The germline gives CDR1 GTSNPN, CDR2 SVGIG (reference sequence). CDR3 bases: TGTGCCTGGACCCAGGATCGCACAGATACGCAGTATTTT. It translates to CAWTQDRTDTQYF. The full variable domain, in which reference TRBV30 and TRBJ2-3 provide the parts outside the CDR3, is SQTIHQWPATLVQPVGSPLSLECTVEGTSNPNLYWYRQAAGRGLQLLFYSVGIGQISSEVPQNLSASRPQDRQFILSSKKLLLSDSGFYLCAWTQDRTDTQYFGPGTRLTVL.

The chain links TRBV9 to TRBJ2-3; a weak D match, TRBD2 (7 bases). CDR3 length: 17 amino acids. Trimming stripped 4 bases from V and 1 base from J, with 19 bases between. Germline CDR1 and CDR2: SGDLS and YYNGEE. CDR3 residues: CASSPRGGGWGTDTQYF. The CDR3 DNA follows: TGTGCCAGCAGCCCCCGAGGGGGGGGATGGGGCACAGATACGCAGTATTTT.

This rearrangement joins TRBV7-2 to TRBJ2-7, with D possibly matching TRBD2 (5 bases). The CDR3 runs to 12 residues. CDR1 and CDR2 from the germline V gene are SGHTA and FQGNSA. Trimming left V 5 bases short and J 6 bases short, with 11 bases between. The CDR3: CASSAPSREQYF. In DNA form, the CDR3 reads TGTGCCAGCAGCGCGCCTAGCCGCGAGCAGTACTTC. Filled out from reference TRBV7-2 and TRBJ2-7, the complete variable domain reads GAGVSQSPSNKVTEKGKDVELRCDPISGHTALYWYRQSLGQGLEFLIYFQGNSAPDKSGLPSDRFSAERTGGSVSTLTIQRTQQEDSAVYLCASSAPSREQYFGPGTRLTVT.

The rearrangement uses TRBV6-5 and TRBJ1-2; 9 bases agree with TRBD1. This CDR3 is 15 amino acids long. Germline V lookup: CDR1 MNHEY, CDR2 SVGAGI. V lost 2 bases to trimming and J lost 2 bases; unmatched junction nucleotides: 3. The CDR3: CASSYTGTGNYGYTF. The CDR3 DNA reads as TGTGCCAGCAGTTACACAGGGACAGGGAACTATGGCTACACCTTC.

The chain has TRBV7-2 and TRBJ2-1; either TRBD1 or TRBD2 may supply D (5 bases each). This CDR3 region has 15 residues. V was clipped by 4 bases and J by 0 bases, with 10 bases between them. CDR1 and CDR2 from the germline V gene are SGHTA and FQGNSA. This CDR3 reads CASSWDQSSYNEQFF. Written as DNA, the CDR3 is TGTGCCAGCAGCTGGGACCAGAGCTCCTACAATGAGCAGTTCTTC.

The chain combines TRBV4-1 with TRBJ2-5; a possible D gene is TRBD1 (5 bases). Germline values: CDR1 MGHRA, CDR2 YSYEKL. The V end was cut by 4 bases, the J end by 4 bases, with 19 bases between. The CDR3 runs to 16 residues. CDR3: CASSLRLARGSETQYF. The CDR3 DNA follows: TGCGCCAGCAGCCTGCGACTGGCTAGGGGTTCAGAGACCCAGTACTTC.

The chain recombines TRBV27 with TRBJ1-2, with a tentative D call TRBD1 (5 bases). Trimming left V 6 bases short and J 5 bases short, with 19 bases between. The CDR3 covers 15 residues. From germline, CDR1 is MNHEY and CDR2 SMNVEV (reference sequence). The CDR3 nucleotides are TGTGCCAGCAGCCTCGGGGTAGGGGCGCTTTATGGCTACACCTTC. This encodes CASSLGVGALYGYTF.

V usage is TRBV27 and J usage is TRBJ2-7, with TRBD1 matching 9 bases. CDR1 MNHEY and CDR2 SMNVEV come from the germline V gene (reference sequence). Trimming removed 4 bases from V and 1 base from J; junction bases left unmatched: 5. This CDR3 spans 15 amino acids. CDR3 sequence reads: CASSSAGTGSYEQYF. In nucleotides, the CDR3 is TGTGCCAGCAGTTCAGCCGGGACAGGGTCCTACGAGCAGTACTTC.

This chain links TRBV5-1 with TRBJ2-5, with 9 bases lining up with TRBD1. The germline V gene encodes CDR1 SGHRS and CDR2 YFSETQ. CDR3 length equals 15 residues. V shed 4 bases, J shed 4 bases, and the junction held 8 bases outside the gene matches. As DNA, the CDR3 is TGCGCCAGCAGCATGGGGACAGGGCAGGTAGAGACCCAGTACTTC. Translation: CASSMGTGQVETQYF.

This rearrangement joins TRBV7-6 to TRBJ1-4; no clear D gene. The ends were cut back, 5 bases at V and 4 bases at J, with 11 bases in the middle. Germline V lookup: CDR1 SGHVS, CDR2 FNYEAQ. CDR3 length: 14 amino acids. The CDR3 sequence: CASSPQLNNEKLFF. Here the CDR3 DNA reads TGTGCCAGCAGCCCCCAGCTTAATAATGAAAAACTGTTTTTT.

The rearrangement joins TRBV11-3 to TRBJ2-2; D ambiguous. V gave up 0 bases and J gave up 7 bases, with 18 bases separating them. From germline, CDR1 is SGHNT and CDR2 YENEEA. This CDR3 region has 17 residues. The CDR3 loop is CASSLDGVTGESGELFF. DNA for the CDR3: TGTGCCAGCAGCTTAGATGGCGTTACCGGAGAAAGCGGGGAGCTGTTTTTT.

This clone was seen more than once but under ten times. The gene calls are TRBV25-1 and TRBJ1-1; D remains unclear. The V gene lost 2 bases and the J gene lost 3 bases, with 10 bases spanning the gap. The CDR3 consists of 14 residues. CDR1 and CDR2 from the germline V gene are MGHDK and SYGVNS. CDR3 nucleotide sequence: TGTGCCAGCAGTGAAAAGGGAGGCTACACTGAAGCTTTCTTT. Protein: CASSEKGGYTEAFF.

The rearrangement links TRBV7-9 to TRBJ2-3; TRBD2 might be the D (5 bases). Deletions cut 0 bases from V and 8 bases from J, with 15 bases between. The CDR3 totals 15 residues. Germline V gene sequence: CDR1 SEHNR, CDR2 FQNEAQ (reference sequence). The CDR3: CASSLAIAIEVTQYF. DNA for the CDR3: TGTGCCAGCAGCTTAGCGATAGCGATCGAAGTTACGCAGTATTTT.

The V and J genes are TRBV29-1 and TRBJ2-1, with 7 bases identical to TRBD2. The CDR3 runs 13 residues. V shed 6 bases, J shed 8 bases, and the junction held 10 bases outside the gene matches. From germline, CDR1 is SQVTM and CDR2 ANQGSEA. The CDR3 DNA follows: TGCAGCGTCAAGACTAGCATCGTCTATGAGCAGTTCTTC. It is translated as CSVKTSIVYEQFF.

This sequence joins TRBV6-1 and TRBJ1-5; D might be TRBD1 (5 bases). The V gene's germline CDR1 is MNHNS and CDR2 SASEGT. V lost 1 base and J 6 bases, leaving 16 bases between the germline ends. The CDR3 sequence is 16 residues long. The CDR3 loop reads CASSEVRGRLGQPQHF. The CDR3 DNA follows: TGTGCCAGCAGTGAAGTACGGGGGAGGTTAGGTCAGCCCCAGCATTTT.

This clone qualifies as medium-sized. This chain links TRBV6-6 with TRBJ2-7; 9 bases fit TRBD1. CDR1 is MNHNY, CDR2 SVGAGI, per germline (reference sequence). The CDR3 covers 14 residues. Unmatched junction bases numbered 8, after V lost 6 bases and J lost 5 bases. As DNA, the CDR3 is TGTGCCAGCAGGTCCGGGACAGGGTCCCACGAGCAGTACTTC. It translates to CASRSGTGSHEQYF.

The chain carries TRBV6-5 and TRBJ2-1, with TRBD2 matching over 12 bases. The V segment lost 7 bases and the J segment 7 bases; nucleotides outside the gene matches: 8. Germline V gene lookup returns CDR1 MNHEY and CDR2 SVGAGI. The CDR3 contains 15 residues. The CDR3 sequence: CASTPGLAGGNEQFF. CDR3 DNA sequence: TGTGCCAGCACTCCCGGGCTAGCGGGAGGGAATGAGCAGTTCTTC.

The chain links TRBV6-1 to TRBJ2-3; 7 bases match TRBD2. The CDR3 consists of 15 residues. The junction had 4 bases not matched to a gene; V was cut back by 3 bases and J by 1 base. The germline gives CDR1 MNHNS, CDR2 SASEGT. CDR3 sequence (DNA): TGTGCCAGCAGTGAGAACCGGGGGGGCACAGATACGCAGTATTTT. Translated, it gives CASSENRGGTDTQYF.

CDR3 in DNA: TGTGCCAGCAGCGCCCCGACTGGCCGTGATACGCAGTATTTT. Its protein is CASSAPTGRDTQYF. V and J are TRBV2 and TRBJ2-3; no firm D call. Germline assignment: CDR1 SNHLY and CDR2 FYNNEI. This CDR3 region has 14 residues. Trimming shortened V by 6 bases and J by 6 bases, and 16 bases separated the two germline ends.

The chain is built from TRBV5-1 and TRBJ2-5; D is unclear. CDR3 size: 11 residues. Germline-derived CDR1 and CDR2 are SGHRS and YFSETQ. Trimming took 2 bases from V and 1 from J, leaving 0 bases between them. The CDR3 DNA is TGCGCCAGCAGCTTCCAAGAGACCCAGTACTTC. As protein: CASSFQETQYF.

The V call is TRBV18, the J call TRBJ1-3; TRBD1 matches at 7 bases. CDR1 is KGHSH and CDR2 is LQKENI in the germline V gene. Trimming cost V 6 bases and J 0 bases; bases outside gene matches: 8. CDR3 length equals 16 residues. The CDR3 DNA sequence: TGTGCCAGCTCGTCCGGGACAGATACCTCTGGAAACACCATATATTTT. Its translation: CASSSGTDTSGNTIYF.